The entry that follows covers one TCR beta chain sequence. Its antigen is as yet unknown. V shed 1 base and J 6 bases; nucleotides not matched to a gene: 5. Germline assignment: CDR1 SGHVS and CDR2 FNYEAQ. The CDR3 covers 14 residues. The data were produced by immunoSEQ multiplex PCR, yet TCRdb's version contains in-frame clones alone and is incomplete. Here the sample spans about 1.5 million clones, 96% being singletons. These data belong to a study of shared clonotypes between healthy human individuals. Whole-study findings and limits: Only blood samples were collected, and tissue repertoires likely differ.

The origin of this receptor is a man aged 25-45 years in good health. Material: naive CD4+ T cells sorted from blood. As for subset: CD45RA+ positively selected. The rearrangement uses TRBV7-6 and TRBJ2-7, with 8 bases lining up with TRBD1. CDR3 amino acids: CASSLGTGSAEQYF. CDR3 bases: TGTGCCAGCAGCTTAGGGACAGGGAGTGCCGAGCAGTACTTC.